This is a list of T cell receptor beta chains from one sample in a study of T cells in Graves' hyperthyroidism and ophthalmopathy. TCRdb analysed the multiplex PCR reads with MiXCR anew, one entry per CDR3 protein. The sample includes about 590,000 distinct CDR3 sequences, around 16% of them seen just once. Specimen: blood. The receptors were sampled from a woman in her 30s with Graves' hyperthyroidism. Both conserved end residues are trimmed from each CDR3. Each record gives: CDR3 protein, D gene, V gene, J gene. A D gene is named only where the DNA matches it firmly.

CDR3: ASSLNFGGNYGYT; D: .; V: TRBV5-1; J: TRBJ1-2
CDR3: ASSEDFSGVTLPYEQY; D: .; V: TRBV2; J: TRBJ2-7
CDR3: ATLPRQGVEPQH; D: .; V: TRBV19; J: TRBJ1-5
CDR3: ASSPSSYNSPLH; D: .; V: TRBV27; J: TRBJ1-6
CDR3: SAIERQVNQPQH; D: .; V: TRBV20-1; J: TRBJ1-5
CDR3: ASSSNPPGVDKNIQY; D: .; V: TRBV5-1; J: TRBJ2-4
CDR3: SVEWARMGNRADYNEQF; D: .; V: TRBV29-1; J: TRBJ2-1
CDR3: ASIRDRLATNEKLF; D: TRBD1; V: TRBV2; J: TRBJ1-4
CDR3: SARRGGTDTQY; D: .; V: TRBV20-1; J: TRBJ2-3
CDR3: ASARTSRQDTQY; D: TRBD2; V: TRBV7-9; J: TRBJ2-3
CDR3: ASSPDTGLWNQPQH; D: .; V: TRBV5-5; J: TRBJ1-5
CDR3: SVRDRGPGYT; D: TRBD1; V: TRBV29-1; J: TRBJ1-2
CDR3: SARDSDREVF; D: .; V: TRBV20-1; J: TRBJ2-1
CDR3: ASGRTGGRETQY; D: TRBD1; V: TRBV12-5; J: TRBJ2-5
CDR3: ASSSTRAYEQY; D: .; V: TRBV7-9; J: TRBJ2-7
CDR3: AWSSTGGPLYGYT; D: TRBD1; V: TRBV30; J: TRBJ1-2
CDR3: ASSQEMSSYEQY; D: .; V: TRBV4-2; J: TRBJ2-7
CDR3: ASSIGLAGGRETQY; D: TRBD2; V: TRBV11-2; J: TRBJ2-5
CDR3: ASSQEGGPTEAF; D: .; V: TRBV3-1; J: TRBJ1-1
CDR3: ASRPGQGANEQF; D: TRBD1; V: TRBV18; J: TRBJ2-1
CDR3: ASSLGQLGNQPQH; D: .; V: TRBV7-2; J: TRBJ1-5
CDR3: ASSEGTVTYEQY; D: .; V: TRBV2; J: TRBJ2-7
CDR3: ASSLVQRGGELF; D: .; V: TRBV7-8; J: TRBJ2-2
CDR3: ASSLGVDGDTIY; D: .; V: TRBV7-2; J: TRBJ1-3
CDR3: ASSEWAAGTQY; D: .; V: TRBV2; J: TRBJ2-5
CDR3: ASSPGDRGDLWEQY; D: TRBD1; V: TRBV7-9; J: TRBJ2-7